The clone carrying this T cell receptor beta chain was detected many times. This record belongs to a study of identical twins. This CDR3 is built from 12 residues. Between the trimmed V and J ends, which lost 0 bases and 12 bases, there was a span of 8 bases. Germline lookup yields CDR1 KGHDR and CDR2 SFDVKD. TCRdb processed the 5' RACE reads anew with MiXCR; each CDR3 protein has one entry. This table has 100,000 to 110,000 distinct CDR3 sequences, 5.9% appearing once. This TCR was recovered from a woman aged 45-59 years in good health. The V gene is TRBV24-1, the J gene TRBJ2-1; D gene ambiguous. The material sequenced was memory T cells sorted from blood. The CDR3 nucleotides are TGTGCCACCAGTGATTTGACCGAATGGCAGTTCTTC. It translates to CATSDLTEWQFF.